The 32 T cell receptor beta chains given below trace back to one sample, sequenced in a study of control samples from healthy donors and cancer patients. Sequencing was performed with immunoSEQ multiplex PCR; in TCRdb, only in-frame clones are kept and a portion is missing. Altogether approximately 40,000 clones are present, roughly 65% being singletons, with the ten largest covering under 20%. The sample was formalin-fixed, paraffin-embedded tissue. The source is a male donor with melanoma.

The chain has TRBV7-9 and TRBJ2-3; 7 bases fit TRBD2. The CDR3 loop spans 18 amino acids. The V gene end was trimmed by 1 base and the J gene end by 0 bases; junction bases not matched to a gene: 10. From germline, CDR1 is SEHNR and CDR2 FQNEAQ (reference sequence). The CDR3 sequence: CASSLGRASGPSTDTQYF. CDR3 in DNA: TGTGCCAGCAGCTTAGGTCGGGCTAGCGGCCCTAGCACAGATACGCAGTATTTT.

The chain links TRBV5-5 to TRBJ1-2; D is perhaps TRBD1 (5 bases). V lost 4 bases, J lost 5 bases, and 21 bases lay in between. Looked up from germline, CDR1 is SGHKS and CDR2 is YYEKEE (reference sequence). There are 16 residues in the CDR3. CDR3 region: CASSLDIGSGQYGYTF. In DNA, the CDR3 is TGTGCCAGCAGCCTGGACATCGGGTCCGGCCAATATGGCTACACCTTC.

The rearrangement uses TRBV6-1 and TRBJ2-7; D gene ambiguous. This CDR3 contains 11 residues. Deletions cut 1 base from V and 7 bases from J, with 5 bases between. CDR1 and CDR2 from the germline V gene are MNHNS and SASEGT. The CDR3 bases are TGTGCCAGCAGTGAAGTGGGTGAGCAGTACTTC. Translated: CASSEVGEQYF.

This clone is a singleton in its sample. The chain uses TRBV7-2 and TRBJ2-5, with D possibly being TRBD1 or TRBD2 (6 bases each). The CDR3 sequence is 14 residues long. CDR1 SGHTA and CDR2 FQGNSA come from the germline V gene. Trimming stripped 5 bases from V and 4 bases from J, with 14 bases between. In nucleotides, the CDR3 is TGTGCCAGCAGCCAAGGGGGAGGCCCAGAGACCCAGTACTTC. Encoded protein: CASSQGGGPETQYF.

V gene TRBV9 combines with J gene TRBJ2-5; TRBD2 agrees at 7 bases. The CDR3 totals 14 residues. The V and J ends lost 4 bases and 0 bases, in that order; junction bases with no gene match: 3. Germline values: CDR1 SGDLS, CDR2 YYNGEE. As DNA, the CDR3 is TGTGCCAGCAGCCCGGGGGGTTACCAAGAGACCCAGTACTTC. Residues: CASSPGGYQETQYF.

V gene TRBV28 combines with J gene TRBJ1-2; perhaps TRBD1 as D (5 bases). Per germline, CDR1 MDHEN and CDR2 SYDVKM. The length of the CDR3 is 13 residues. V was cut by 2 bases and J by 4 bases, with 8 bases left in between. CDR3 loop: CASSLGGTYGYTF. The CDR3 bases are TGTGCCAGCAGTTTAGGGGGAACCTATGGCTACACCTTC.

The gene calls are TRBV4-2 and TRBJ2-3; the D gene is possibly TRBD2 (5 bases). CDR1 is LGHNA, CDR2 YNFKEQ, per germline. The germline V and J ends were trimmed by 2 bases and 5 bases, with 11 bases remaining between them. This CDR3 is built from 14 residues. The CDR3 DNA reads TGTGCCAGCAGCCAACGGACTGGGCGAGATACGCAGTATTTT. Encoded protein: CASSQRTGRDTQYF.

The J gene is TRBJ2-1, the V gene TRBV28; D may be TRBD1 (5 bases). Trimming took 6 bases from V and 7 from J, leaving 13 bases between them. The germline V gene has CDR1 MDHEN and CDR2 SYDVKM. The CDR3 sequence is 13 residues long. The DNA of the CDR3 is TGTGCCAGCAGCAGGGATAACCCAAATGAGCAGTTCTTC. Protein product: CASSRDNPNEQFF.

The genes are TRBV28 and TRBJ1-1; D gene uncertain. CDR1 and CDR2 from the germline V gene are MDHEN and SYDVKM. Between the trimmed V and J ends, which lost 10 bases and 6 bases, there was a span of 18 bases. CDR3 length: 13 residues. CDR3 in DNA: TGTGCCAACACCTTGGGTTGGCCCCCTGAAGCTTTCTTT. Protein sequence: CANTLGWPPEAFF.

This clone has more than one count but fewer than ten. The chain couples TRBV28 to TRBJ2-1; tentative D call: TRBD2 (7 bases). V lost 7 bases and J lost 8, with 15 bases in between. CDR1 and CDR2 (germline): MDHEN, SYDVKM. CDR3 length: 13 amino acids. As DNA, the CDR3 is TGTGCCAGCACTCCGGGGGCGGGAGATGAGCAGTTCTTC. Its translation: CASTPGAGDEQFF.

About this clone itself: The same CDR3 is also encoded by other DNA sequences in this sample. The chain employs TRBV6-5 and TRBJ2-5; D is undetermined. Trimming shortened V by 5 bases and J by 4 bases, and 11 bases separated the two germline ends. Germline V gene sequence: CDR1 MNHEY, CDR2 SVGAGI. This CDR3 has 13 amino acids. The CDR3 region is CASSPSGTETQYF. The CDR3 nucleotides read TGTGCCAGCAGTCCATCGGGTACAGAGACCCAGTACTTC.

This clone has more than one count but fewer than ten. CDR3 bases: TGTGCCAGCAGCTTGTCGCGGGAGACGTACTTC. Protein sequence: CASSLSRETYF. The rearrangement uses TRBV5-6 and TRBJ2-5; 7 positions match TRBD2. The V gene's germline CDR1 is SGHDT and CDR2 YYEEEE. The junction had 4 bases not matched to a gene; V was cut back by 1 base and J by 13 bases. The CDR3 spans 11 residues.

The gene calls are TRBV6-5 and TRBJ1-1, with a tentative D call TRBD1 (6 bases). Trimming took 9 bases from V and 0 from J, leaving 14 bases between them. Germline assignment: CDR1 MNHEY and CDR2 SVGAGI. This CDR3 spans 14 amino acids. In DNA, the CDR3 is TGTGCCAGTCGACAGGTCGGGATGAACACTGAAGCTTTCTTT. This gives the protein CASRQVGMNTEAFF.

The chain combines TRBV7-2 with TRBJ2-7; 8 bases line up with TRBD2. CDR3 length equals 16 residues. CDR1 and CDR2 from the germline V gene are SGHTA and FQGNSA. The V gene end was trimmed by 2 bases and the J gene end by 2 bases; junction bases not matched to a gene: 8. The CDR3: CASSLLSGSGTYEQYF. The CDR3 nucleotides are TGTGCCAGCAGCTTACTGAGCGGGAGTGGAACCTACGAGCAGTACTTC.

The chain couples TRBV28 to TRBJ2-2; 11 nucleotides align to TRBD2. CDR3 size: 20 residues. Per germline, CDR1 MDHEN and CDR2 SYDVKM. V trimming: 6 bases; J trimming: 0 bases; junction bases outside the gene matches: 15. CDR3 sequence (DNA): TGTGCCAGCAGCCCCAGTAGACTAGCGGGACGAAAGGCGAACACCGGGGAGCTGTTTTTT. Its translation is CASSPSRLAGRKANTGELFF. The entire variable domain, with the rest obtained from reference TRBV28 and TRBJ2-2, is as follows: DVKVTQSSRYLVKRTGEKVFLECVQDMDHENMFWYRQDPGLGLRLIYFSYDVKMKEKGDIPEGYSVSREKKERFSLILESASTNQTSMYLCASSPSRLAGRKANTGELFFGEGSRLTVL.

This clone was counted a few times. This chain uses TRBV6-5 with TRBJ1-1; tentative D call: TRBD1 (5 bases). Germline V gene lookup returns CDR1 MNHEY and CDR2 SVGAGI. Trimming left V 7 bases short and J 13 bases short, with 19 bases between. This CDR3 has 12 residues. The CDR3 bases are TGTGCCAGCACCCAAATTCAGGGCAGGTTTTTCTTT. Protein sequence: CASTQIQGRFFF.

This chain links TRBV2 with TRBJ1-2, with TRBD1 matching 9 bases. V dropped 3 bases and J dropped 5; count of bases not matched to a gene: 7. The CDR3 covers 15 residues. Germline assignment: CDR1 SNHLY and CDR2 FYNNEI. CDR3 sequence reads: CASSEGQGRRYGYTF. The DNA of the CDR3 is TGTGCCAGCAGTGAGGGACAGGGAAGAAGGTATGGCTACACCTTC.

The V and J genes are TRBV10-3 and TRBJ1-6; tentatively, D is TRBD1 (5 bases). CDR3 length: 14 amino acids. V gave up 3 bases and J gave up 8 bases, with 11 bases separating them. Germline V gene sequence: CDR1 ENHRY, CDR2 SYGVKD. CDR3 sequence: CAISDQGIDSPLHF. The CDR3 DNA is TGTGCCATCAGTGACCAGGGTATTGATTCACCCCTCCACTTT.

The chain links TRBV7-6 to TRBJ2-1, with 8 bases lining up with TRBD2. Germline CDR1 is SGHVS and CDR2 is FNYEAQ. The ends lost 8 bases at V and 5 bases at J; junction bases unmatched: 14. This CDR3 spans 16 amino acids. DNA of the CDR3: TGTGCCAGCGGATGGAGCGGGGGAGTGGATGACAATGAGCAGTTCTTC. This codes for CASGWSGGVDDNEQFF.

The chain recombines TRBV2 with TRBJ2-7; D perhaps matches TRBD2 (6 bases). Germline values: CDR1 SNHLY, CDR2 FYNNEI. CDR3 length equals 16 residues. Trimming cost V 7 bases and J 3 bases, with 22 bases left between them. Here the CDR3 reads CASKTLPTAGSYEQYF. The CDR3 DNA reads as TGTGCCAGCAAGACACTGCCCACCGCCGGGAGCTACGAGCAGTACTTC.

The rearrangement joins TRBV7-2 to TRBJ2-2, with D possibly being TRBD1 (6 bases). This CDR3 is built from 15 residues. Trimming removed 5 bases at V and 4 bases at J, with 14 bases between. CDR1 SGHTA and CDR2 FQGNSA come from the germline V gene. This CDR3 is CASSGDTISTGELFF. CDR3 bases: TGTGCCAGCAGCGGGGACACCATATCCACCGGGGAGCTGTTTTTT. The complete variable domain, with remaining parts taken from reference TRBV7-2 and TRBJ2-2, reads GAGVSQSPSNKVTEKGKDVELRCDPISGHTALYWYRQSLGQGLEFLIYFQGNSAPDKSGLPSDRFSAERTGGSVSTLTIQRTQQEDSAVYLCASSGDTISTGELFFGEGSRLTVL.

The chain carries TRBV6-5 and TRBJ2-1; 8 bases are a match to TRBD2. The CDR3 loop spans 14 amino acids. V lost 7 bases and J lost 6; bases outside the gene matches: 8. Germline CDR1 reads MNHEY; CDR2 reads SVGAGI. The CDR3 nucleotides are TGTGCCAGCACCTCACCGGGAGGGGGCAATGAGCAGTTCTTC. Translation gives CASTSPGGGNEQFF.

The rearrangement joins TRBV28 to TRBJ2-7; D remains ambiguous. V lost 3 bases and J 2 bases, leaving 17 bases between the germline ends. The CDR3 runs 16 residues. Germline values: CDR1 MDHEN, CDR2 SYDVKM. The CDR3 spells CASSFLISEPTYEQYF. CDR3 bases: TGTGCCAGCAGTTTCCTAATAAGCGAGCCCACCTACGAGCAGTACTTC. Complete variable domain (other parts from reference TRBV28 and TRBJ2-7): DVKVTQSSRYLVKRTGEKVFLECVQDMDHENMFWYRQDPGLGLRLIYFSYDVKMKEKGDIPEGYSVSREKKERFSLILESASTNQTSMYLCASSFLISEPTYEQYFGPGTRLTVT.

This chain joins TRBV27 and TRBJ2-3; 12 nucleotides match TRBD1. Per germline, CDR1 MNHEY and CDR2 SMNVEV (reference sequence). The CDR3 extends over 17 amino acids. V gave up 3 bases and J gave up 6 bases; unmatched junction bases: 10. As DNA, the CDR3 is TGTGCCAGCAGTTTCCTCCGGGACAGGGGGCACACGGATACGCAGTATTTT. This gives the protein CASSFLRDRGHTDTQYF.

This chain connects TRBV7-6 to TRBJ1-1, with a tentative D call TRBD1 (6 bases). Trimming removed 5 bases at V and 4 bases at J, with 14 bases between. The CDR3 is made up of 14 amino acids. From germline, CDR1 is SGHVS and CDR2 FNYEAQ. The CDR3 bases are TGTGCCAGCAGCGCGGTGGTAGGGGGCACTGAAGCTTTCTTT. It is translated as CASSAVVGGTEAFF.

The chain links TRBV27 to TRBJ1-4; TRBD1 matches 7 bases. The CDR3 loop spans 14 amino acids. V was pared by 4 bases and J by 3 bases, with 2 bases of the junction left unmatched. Germline CDR1 is MNHEY and CDR2 is SMNVEV (reference sequence). The CDR3: CASSWQGANEKLFF. For the CDR3, the DNA is TGTGCCAGCAGTTGGCAGGGGGCTAATGAAAAACTGTTTTTT.

As regards this clone: Sequence at one end of the junction differs from germline and may be a read error. The chain has TRBV2 and TRBJ2-7; TRBD1 matches at 12 bases. Germline V CDR1 and CDR2: SNHLY, FYNNEI. This CDR3 has 14 amino acids. CDR3 nucleotide sequence: TGTACCAGCAGAGGGACAGGGGGCAATCGCGAGCAGTACTTC. Protein product: CTSRGTGGNREQYF.

The CDR3 region is CASSLAGGYSTGELFF. The CDR3 DNA reads TGTGCCAGCAGCTTAGCGGGGGGTTATAGCACCGGGGAGCTGTTTTTT. The J gene is TRBJ2-2, the V gene TRBV7-8; D perhaps matches TRBD2 (6 bases). V was shortened by 0 bases and J by 4 bases, with 12 bases between the two germline ends. This CDR3 is built from 16 residues. CDR1 SGHVS and CDR2 FQNEAQ come from the germline V gene.

The V gene is TRBV18, the J gene TRBJ1-1; possible D gene TRBD1, 5 bases. The CDR3 runs to 14 residues. Germline V lookup: CDR1 KGHSH, CDR2 LQKENI. The V and J ends lost 1 base and 4 bases respectively, with 10 bases between them. CDR3 in DNA: TGTGCCAGCTCACCACTAGGGGCCGGCACTGAAGCTTTCTTT. Residues: CASSPLGAGTEAFF. Combining the CDR3 with reference TRBV18 and TRBJ1-1 gives the whole variable domain NAGVMQNPRHLVRRRGQEARLRCSPMKGHSHVYWYRQLPEEGLKFMVYLQKENIIDESGMPKERFSAEFPKEGPSILRIQQVVRGDSAAYFCASSPLGAGTEAFFGQGTRLTVV.

The chain links TRBV11-2 to TRBJ1-6; D possibly corresponds to TRBD1 (5 bases). CDR1 SGHAT and CDR2 FQNNGV come from the germline V gene. Trimming took 2 bases from V and 7 from J, leaving 18 bases between them. This CDR3 spans 17 amino acids. The CDR3 region is CASSLSGRGGWNSPLHF. The CDR3 nucleotides read TGTGCCAGCAGCTTAAGCGGTAGGGGCGGGTGGAATTCACCCCTCCACTTT.

The V and J genes are TRBV25-1 and TRBJ1-4; 11 positions match TRBD1. Germline values: CDR1 MGHDK, CDR2 SYGVNS. V gave up 3 bases and J gave up 7 bases; unmatched junction bases: 4. CDR3 length equals 15 residues. This chain's CDR3 is CASSDTGTGGEKLFF. The CDR3 coding sequence is TGTGCCAGCAGTGATACAGGGACAGGGGGTGAAAAACTGTTTTTT.

This chain links TRBV10-3 with TRBJ2-3; TRBD1 matches at 11 bases. This CDR3 has 14 amino acids. The V and J ends lost 10 bases and 3 bases, in that order; junction bases with no gene match: 6. Germline V gene data show CDR1 as ENHRY and CDR2 as SYGVKD. The CDR3 is CATRTGGKTDTQYF. The CDR3, as DNA: TGTGCCACCCGGACAGGGGGCAAAACAGATACGCAGTATTTT.